This record covers a single TCR beta chain. Antigen specificity is unknown. Cells sorted as Tregs were CD4+, CD25+ and CD127-/low. Semi-nested PCR with Nested Universal Primer A followed constant-region reverse priming of full-length variable regions. TCRdb itself ran the 5' RACE reads through MiXCR, one entry per CDR3 protein. Among about 57,000 distinct CDR3 sequences listed, roughly 28% were seen once. V was shortened by 5 bases and J by 6 bases, with 10 bases between the two germline ends. The germline CDR1 and CDR2 sequences are SNHLY and FYNNEI. The CDR3 loop spans 13 amino acids. Points from the study as a whole: Tumor memory CD4+ T cell TCR gene usage clustered with blood and lymph node memory CD4+ cells and lymph node naive CD4+ cells.

Sequenced sample: tumor-infiltrating Tregs sorted from the breast tumor. The chain combines TRBV2 with TRBJ2-2; D unclear. This clonotype was obtained from a female donor with breast cancer. The CDR3 DNA reads TGTGCCAGCAGTACCCTTGTTCCCGGGGAGCTGTTTTTT. Translated: CASSTLVPGELFF.